These 20 T cell receptor beta chains were sequenced from one sample in a study of cytomegalovirus exposure and HLA in healthy donors. PCR was performed using 60 Vbeta and 13 Jbeta primers. Some clones are missing from TCRdb's copy, which holds only in-frame ones; the method was immunoSEQ multiplex PCR. The data show about 150,000 clones, around three quarters seen once. Sequenced material: PBMCs. The receptors derive from a middle-aged woman in good health and CMV-seronegative.

A word on this clone: At one boundary the junction diverges from the germline segment, which might be a read error. The chain joins TRBV7-9 to TRBJ1-5; TRBD1 is a possible D gene (5 bases). Germline V CDR1 and CDR2: SEHNR, FQNEAQ (reference sequence). The CDR3 runs 16 residues. CDR3 amino acids: CSSSPPWEGVDQPQHF. For the CDR3, the DNA is TGTTCCAGCAGCCCGCCTTGGGAAGGGGTGGATCAGCCCCAGCATTTT.

The chain joins TRBV5-6 to TRBJ1-2; D perhaps matches TRBD1 (5 bases). Germline V gene lookup returns CDR1 SGHDT and CDR2 YYEEEE. The CDR3 covers 12 residues. With 4 bases removed from V and 5 bases from J, the gap between germline ends came to 9 bases. The CDR3 is CASSRGGYGYTF. The DNA of the CDR3 is TGTGCCAGCAGCCGCGGGGGTTATGGCTACACCTTC.

The V and J genes are TRBV6-1 and TRBJ1-1; possible D gene TRBD1, 6 bases. V lost 5 bases and J 10 bases, leaving 11 bases between the germline ends. Germline assignment: CDR1 MNHNS and CDR2 SASEGT. This CDR3 region has 11 residues. Here the CDR3 DNA reads TGTGCCAGCAGTTATGGACAGCGAGCTTTCTTT. Its protein is CASSYGQRAFF.

The rearrangement links TRBV4-2 to TRBJ1-4; 8 nucleotides agree with TRBD1. The CDR3 length is 15 residues. The ends lost 4 bases at V and 5 bases at J; junction bases unmatched: 6. CDR1 and CDR2 from the germline V gene are LGHNA and YNFKEQ. The CDR3 DNA sequence: TGTGCCAGCAGCCGGCAGGGGGCCTCAAATGAAAAACTGTTTTTT. Translating gives CASSRQGASNEKLFF.

The CDR3 DNA follows: TGTGCCAGTAGTGGGACAGGGTTGAGCAATCAGCCCCAGCATTTT. This encodes CASSGTGLSNQPQHF. The chain carries TRBV19 and TRBJ1-5, with TRBD1 identical over 9 bases. The CDR3 covers 15 residues. V trimming: 5 bases; J trimming: 1 base; junction bases outside the gene matches: 3. Per the germline V gene, CDR1 is LNHDA and CDR2 is SQIVND (reference sequence).

The chain uses TRBV5-5 and TRBJ2-5, with D possibly matching TRBD2 (7 bases). The germline V gene has CDR1 SGHKS and CDR2 YYEKEE (reference sequence). V shed 5 bases and J shed 9 bases, with 14 bases lying between them. CDR3 size: 12 residues. CDR3 loop: CASRGHRGAQYF. CDR3 sequence (DNA): TGTGCCAGCAGGGGACATCGGGGGGCCCAGTACTTC.

The sample holds a few counts of this clone. The DNA for the CDR3 is TGTGCCAGCAGTTACTGGACAGGGTGGACTGAAGCTTTCTTT. Translated, it gives CASSYWTGWTEAFF. The chain couples TRBV6-5 to TRBJ1-1; 8 positions match TRBD1. The CDR3 totals 14 residues. Germline V lookup: CDR1 MNHEY, CDR2 SVGAGI. The trim removed 1 base at V and 5 bases at J, leaving 3 bases unmatched.

The V gene is TRBV6-5, the J gene TRBJ1-4; 7 bases fit TRBD1. Trimming removed 2 bases from V and 7 bases from J; junction bases left unmatched: 7. Germline V CDR1 and CDR2: MNHEY, SVGAGI. This CDR3 contains 15 residues. This chain's CDR3 is CASSYGYRGGEKLFF. The DNA of the CDR3 is TGTGCCAGCAGTTACGGTTACAGGGGAGGTGAAAAACTGTTTTTT.

This sequence joins TRBV5-8 and TRBJ1-5; D unclear. CDR3 length equals 14 residues. Germline-derived CDR1 and CDR2 are SGHTS and YDEGEE. The V and J ends lost 0 bases and 4 bases respectively, with 8 bases between them. CDR3 in DNA: TGTGCCAGCAGCTTGGCCAGGTTAAATCAGCCCCAGCATTTT. It is translated as CASSLARLNQPQHF.

This chain connects TRBV5-4 to TRBJ2-7, with 9 nucleotides matching TRBD1. Trimming removed 2 bases from V and 5 bases from J; junction bases left unmatched: 5. The V gene's germline CDR1 is SGHNT and CDR2 YYREEE (reference sequence). CDR3 length equals 14 residues. CDR3 loop: CASSLGQGFHEQYF. The DNA of the CDR3 is TGTGCCAGCAGCTTAGGACAGGGGTTCCACGAGCAGTACTTC.

This clone was found once. V usage is TRBV4-1 and J usage is TRBJ2-2; 9 bases agree with TRBD2. Trimming took 0 bases from V and 8 from J; bases not matched to a gene: 1. CDR3 size: 14 residues. CDR1 is MGHRA and CDR2 is YSYEKL in the germline V gene. In nucleotides, the CDR3 is TGCGCCAGCAGCCAAGACGGACTAGCGGGGGAGCTGTTTTTT. Translated: CASSQDGLAGELFF.

The rearrangement uses TRBV28 and TRBJ2-7, with 7 bases lining up with TRBD1. Germline V gene data show CDR1 as MDHEN and CDR2 as SYDVKM. V was clipped by 6 bases and J by 7 bases; unmatched bases: 6. The CDR3 runs to 12 residues. DNA of the CDR3: TGTGCCAGCAGGAGACAGGGTTTTGAGCAGTACTTC. This sequence encodes CASRRQGFEQYF.

This clone has just one count. The genes are TRBV6-5 and TRBJ2-5; maybe TRBD2 (6 bases). Trimming pared 0 bases from V and 2 bases from J, leaving 10 bases between. This CDR3 comprises 15 residues. Germline assignment: CDR1 MNHEY and CDR2 SVGAGI. The CDR3 coding sequence is TGTGCCAGCAGTTACTCACTAGCTAGACAAGAGACCCAGTACTTC. It encodes CASSYSLARQETQYF.

The chain carries TRBV27 and TRBJ2-1; D may be TRBD2 (5 bases). The germline V gene encodes CDR1 MNHEY and CDR2 SMNVEV (reference sequence). Trimming pared 2 bases from V and 3 bases from J, leaving 8 bases between. The CDR3 sequence is 14 residues long. The CDR3 reads CASSLAGNYNEQFF. The CDR3 coding sequence is TGTGCCAGCAGTTTAGCCGGGAACTACAATGAGCAGTTCTTC.

This clone has a handful of counts. The chain links TRBV6-1 to TRBJ1-1; unclear D gene. V was cut by 3 bases and J by 1 base, with 9 bases left in between. CDR3 length: 14 amino acids. Germline CDR1 and CDR2: MNHNS and SASEGT. The CDR3 nucleotides are TGTGCCAGCAGTGAGAATAACGGGAACACTGAAGCTTTCTTT. Encoded protein: CASSENNGNTEAFF.

This chain links TRBV10-1 with TRBJ2-1; D unclear. The germline V and J ends were trimmed by 1 base and 2 bases, with 12 bases remaining between them. The CDR3 has 16 amino acids. In germline, CDR1 is WNHNN, CDR2 SYGVQD (reference sequence). CDR3 loop: CASSELGRSPYNEQFF. CDR3 DNA sequence: TGCGCCAGCAGTGAGTTGGGCAGAAGCCCCTACAATGAGCAGTTCTTC.

This chain links TRBV18 with TRBJ2-5; the D gene is possibly TRBD2 (5 bases). V was clipped by 4 bases and J by 1 base, with 16 bases between them. The germline V gene encodes CDR1 KGHSH and CDR2 LQKENI. The length of the CDR3 is 16 residues. The CDR3 DNA sequence: TGTGCCAGCTCACTTAACGGTGAGGGATTCCAAGAGACCCAGTACTTC. Its translation: CASSLNGEGFQETQYF.

This chain connects TRBV5-1 to TRBJ1-5; 7 positions match TRBD1. The germline V gene encodes CDR1 SGHRS and CDR2 YFSETQ. V was pared by 5 bases and J by 4 bases, with 9 bases of the junction left unmatched. This CDR3 spans 15 amino acids. The chain's CDR3 is CASSPGTVLNQPQHF. CDR3 sequence (DNA): TGCGCCAGCAGTCCCGGGACAGTGCTTAATCAGCCCCAGCATTTT. Filled out from reference TRBV5-1 and TRBJ1-5, the complete variable domain reads KAGVTQTPRYLIKTRGQQVTLSCSPISGHRSVSWYQQTPGQGLQFLFEYFSETQRNKGNFPGRFSGRQFSNSRSEMNVSTLELGDSALYLCASSPGTVLNQPQHFGDGTRLSIL.

This clone was counted between two and nine times. J is TRBJ2-7 and V is TRBV2; TRBD2 is a possible D gene (5 bases). Germline CDR1 is SNHLY and CDR2 is FYNNEI. The V end lost 6 bases, the J end lost 2 bases, and 11 bases lay between the germline ends. The CDR3 covers 13 residues. The CDR3 loop reads CASRRAATYEQYF. CDR3 DNA sequence: TGTGCCAGCAGGCGGGCCGCAACCTACGAGCAGTACTTC.

The gene calls are TRBV27 and TRBJ1-2; the match to TRBD1 covers 7 bases. V shed 5 bases, J shed 0 bases, and the junction held 6 bases outside the gene matches. This CDR3 is built from 15 residues. Germline V gene data show CDR1 as MNHEY and CDR2 as SMNVEV (reference sequence). The CDR3 reads CASSLTGRTNYGYTF. For the CDR3, the DNA is TGTGCCAGCAGTCTGACAGGGAGGACTAACTATGGCTACACCTTC.